This T cell receptor (beta chain) was recovered during a study of cytomegalovirus exposure and HLA in healthy donors. Study-level information: The approximately 120 validation repertoires and the roughly 700 first-cohort repertoires shared a platform, a later analysis reported.

Remarks on this clone: The antigen is not known.

Here immunoSEQ multiplex PCR was the method, and the copy in TCRdb shows in-frame clones only, minus some. This table has about 82,000 clones, 85% to 95% appearing once. Trimming at V came to 6 bases and at J to 1 base, leaving 12 bases not matched to a gene. CDR3 size: 18 residues. CDR1 and CDR2 (germline): LNHDA, SQIVND (reference sequence). Broader study findings: Both high specificity and high sensitivity reportedly marked the classifier's diagnosis of cytomegalovirus status. The CMV antigen specificity of a few CMV-associated chains was confirmed through in vitro analysis.

The validation cohort, a group of over a hundred subjects, included the donors and was separate from the roughly 700-subject first cohort. This sequence originates from a woman aged 18 to 35 in good health and CMV-seronegative. Sequenced: PBMCs. The chain employs TRBV19 and TRBJ1-6, with 7 bases fitting TRBD1. CDR3 residues: CASSPRSTGWSYNSPLHF. The CDR3 DNA reads TGTGCCAGTAGCCCTAGATCGACAGGGTGGTCCTATAATTCACCCCTCCACTTT.